Described below is a single T cell receptor (beta chain) sequence and its context. This entry comes from a study of T cell repertoires in cytomegalovirus infection. TCRdb independently ran MiXCR on the reads; one entry per CDR3 protein. This sample has about 100,000 distinct CDR3 sequences, with 20% to 30% found just once. The CDR3 runs 14 residues. CDR1 and CDR2 from the germline V gene are MNHEY and SVGEGT. The V end was cut by 7 bases, the J end by 4 bases, with 15 bases between. The receptor was isolated from a human donor in good health (CMV status not recorded). Some clones in this sample may be carry-over from other donors' samples. The rearrangement joins TRBV6-2 or TRBV6-3 to TRBJ2-3; D gene unclear. Sequencing input: CD8+ T cells from PBMCs. CDR3 nucleotides: TGTGCCAGCAACCCAGGACCCAACCCAGATACGCAGTATTTT. It is translated as CASNPGPNPDTQYF.